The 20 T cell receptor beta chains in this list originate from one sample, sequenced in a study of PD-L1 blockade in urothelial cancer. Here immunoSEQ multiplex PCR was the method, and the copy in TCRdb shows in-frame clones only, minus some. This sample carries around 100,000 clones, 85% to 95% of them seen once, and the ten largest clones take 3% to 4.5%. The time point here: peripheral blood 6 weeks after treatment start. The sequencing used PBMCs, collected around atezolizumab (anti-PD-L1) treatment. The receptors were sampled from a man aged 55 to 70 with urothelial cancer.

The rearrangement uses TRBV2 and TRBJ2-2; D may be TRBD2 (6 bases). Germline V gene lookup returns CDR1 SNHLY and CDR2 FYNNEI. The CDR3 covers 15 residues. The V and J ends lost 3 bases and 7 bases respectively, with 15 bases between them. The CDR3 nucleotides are TGTGCCAGCAGTGAGTTGGGACTCCAGGTCGGGGAGCTGTTTTTT. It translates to CASSELGLQVGELFF. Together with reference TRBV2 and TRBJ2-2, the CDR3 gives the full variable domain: EPEVTQTPSHQVTQMGQEVILRCVPISNHLYFYWYRQILGQKVEFLVSFYNNEISEKSEIFDDQFSVERPDGSNFTLKIRSTKLEDSAMYFCASSELGLQVGELFFGEGSRLTVL.

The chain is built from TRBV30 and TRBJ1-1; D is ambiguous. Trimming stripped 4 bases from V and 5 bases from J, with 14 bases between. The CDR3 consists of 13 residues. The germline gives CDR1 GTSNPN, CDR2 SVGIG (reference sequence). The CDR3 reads CAWIIKGGTEAFF. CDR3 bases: TGTGCCTGGATTATAAAAGGAGGGACTGAAGCTTTCTTT.

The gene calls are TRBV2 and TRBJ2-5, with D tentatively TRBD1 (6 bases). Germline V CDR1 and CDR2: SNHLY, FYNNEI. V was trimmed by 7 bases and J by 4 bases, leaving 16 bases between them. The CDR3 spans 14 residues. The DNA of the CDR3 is TGTGCCAGCACCCGACTGGGGGCGGGAGAGACCCAGTACTTC. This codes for CASTRLGAGETQYF.

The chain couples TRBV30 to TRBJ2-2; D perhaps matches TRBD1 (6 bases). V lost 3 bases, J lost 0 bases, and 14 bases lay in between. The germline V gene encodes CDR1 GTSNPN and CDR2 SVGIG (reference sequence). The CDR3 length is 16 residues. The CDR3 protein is CAWRALGTTNTGELFF. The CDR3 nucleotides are TGTGCCTGGAGGGCATTAGGGACAACGAACACCGGGGAGCTGTTTTTT.

The CDR3 spells CASSAGGEVYGYTF. The CDR3 nucleotides are TGTGCCAGCAGTGCAGGGGGCGAGGTCTATGGCTACACCTTC. The rearrangement joins TRBV6-5 to TRBJ1-2, with 8 bases lining up with TRBD1. Germline CDR1 and CDR2: MNHEY and SVGAGI. The CDR3 runs 14 residues. With V trimmed by 5 bases and J by 4 bases, 6 bases remained unmatched.

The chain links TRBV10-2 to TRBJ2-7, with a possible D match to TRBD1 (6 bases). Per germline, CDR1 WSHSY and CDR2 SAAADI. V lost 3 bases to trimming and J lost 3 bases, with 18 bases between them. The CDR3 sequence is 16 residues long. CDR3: CASSDSLGGLIYEQYF. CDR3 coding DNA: TGCGCCAGCAGTGACTCATTAGGGGGTTTGATCTACGAGCAGTACTTC.

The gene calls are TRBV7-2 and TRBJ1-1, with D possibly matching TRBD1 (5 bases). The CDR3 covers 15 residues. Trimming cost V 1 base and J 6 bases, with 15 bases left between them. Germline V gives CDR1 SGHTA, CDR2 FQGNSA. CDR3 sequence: CASSLGGARDSEAFF. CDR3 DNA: TGTGCCAGCAGCTTAGGTGGAGCCAGGGATTCTGAAGCTTTCTTT. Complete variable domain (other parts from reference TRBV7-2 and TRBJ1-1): GAGVSQSPSNKVTEKGKDVELRCDPISGHTALYWYRQSLGQGLEFLIYFQGNSAPDKSGLPSDRFSAERTGGSVSTLTIQRTQQEDSAVYLCASSLGGARDSEAFFGQGTRLTVV.

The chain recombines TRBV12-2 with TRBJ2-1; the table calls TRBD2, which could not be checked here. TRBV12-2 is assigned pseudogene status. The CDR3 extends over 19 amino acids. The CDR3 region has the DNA TGTGCAAGTCGCTCTCCGGGACTAGCGGGAGGCCACCCCTACAATGAGCAGTTCTTC. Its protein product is CASRSPGLAGGHPYNEQFF.

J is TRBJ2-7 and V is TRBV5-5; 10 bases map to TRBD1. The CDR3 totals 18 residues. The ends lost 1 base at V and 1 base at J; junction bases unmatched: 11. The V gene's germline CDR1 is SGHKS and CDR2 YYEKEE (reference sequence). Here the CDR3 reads CASSLNKLGDRGSYEQYF. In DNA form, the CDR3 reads TGTGCCAGCAGCTTGAATAAGTTAGGGGACAGGGGATCCTACGAGCAGTACTTC. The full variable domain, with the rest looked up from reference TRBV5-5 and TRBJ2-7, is DAGVTQSPTHLIKTRGQQVTLRCSPISGHKSVSWYQQVLGQGPQFIFQYYEKEERGRGNFPDRFSARQFPNYSSELNVNALLLGDSALYLCASSLNKLGDRGSYEQYFGPGTRLTVT.

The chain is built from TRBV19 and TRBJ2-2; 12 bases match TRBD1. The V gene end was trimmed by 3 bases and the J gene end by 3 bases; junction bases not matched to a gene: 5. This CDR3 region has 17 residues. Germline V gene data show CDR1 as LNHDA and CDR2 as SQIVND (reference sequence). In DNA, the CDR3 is TGTGCCAGTAGTATTTTGGGACAGGGGGCCTACACCGGGGAGCTGTTTTTT. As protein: CASSILGQGAYTGELFF.

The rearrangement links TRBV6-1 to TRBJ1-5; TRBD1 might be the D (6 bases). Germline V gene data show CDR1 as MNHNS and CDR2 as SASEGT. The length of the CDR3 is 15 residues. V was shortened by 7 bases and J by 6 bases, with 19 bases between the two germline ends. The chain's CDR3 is CASIEGGGGGQPQHF. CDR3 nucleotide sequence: TGTGCCAGCATCGAGGGTGGGGGCGGTGGTCAGCCCCAGCATTTT.

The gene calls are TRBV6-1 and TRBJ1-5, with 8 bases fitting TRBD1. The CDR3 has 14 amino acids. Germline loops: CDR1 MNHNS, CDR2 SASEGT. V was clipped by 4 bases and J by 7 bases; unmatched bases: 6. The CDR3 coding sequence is TGTGCCAGCAGTGCTACAGGGGGACGGCAGCCCCAGCATTTT. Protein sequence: CASSATGGRQPQHF.

The CDR3 sequence: CASSPGTGGGDTEAFF. CDR3 in DNA: TGTGCCAGCAGCCCCGGGACAGGGGGAGGAGACACTGAAGCTTTCTTT. This sequence joins TRBV25-1 and TRBJ1-1, with TRBD1 matching over 11 bases. J lost 3 bases, V lost 6 bases, and 9 bases had no gene match. Germline V lookup: CDR1 MGHDK, CDR2 SYGVNS. The CDR3 loop spans 16 amino acids.

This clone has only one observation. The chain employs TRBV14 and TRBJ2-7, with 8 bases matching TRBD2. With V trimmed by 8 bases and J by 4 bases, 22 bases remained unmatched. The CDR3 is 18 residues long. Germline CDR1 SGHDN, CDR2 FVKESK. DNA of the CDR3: TGTGCCAGCCTAGGACGAGACCCTCTAGCGGGCAAGCGTTACGAGCAGTACTTC. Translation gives CASLGRDPLAGKRYEQYF.

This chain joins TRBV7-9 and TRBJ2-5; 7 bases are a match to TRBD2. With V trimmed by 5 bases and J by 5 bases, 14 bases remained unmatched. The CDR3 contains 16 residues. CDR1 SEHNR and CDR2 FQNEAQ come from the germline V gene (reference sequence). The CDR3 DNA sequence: TGTGCCAGCAGCCCGCGGGGGACTACCCCCGGGGAGACCCAGTACTTC. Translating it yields CASSPRGTTPGETQYF.

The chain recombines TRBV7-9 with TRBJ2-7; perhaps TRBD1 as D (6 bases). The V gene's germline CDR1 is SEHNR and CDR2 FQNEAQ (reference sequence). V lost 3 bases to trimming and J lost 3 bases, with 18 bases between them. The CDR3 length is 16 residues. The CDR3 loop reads CASSFPPDRKGYEQYF. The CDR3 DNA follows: TGTGCCAGCAGCTTCCCCCCCGACAGGAAAGGCTACGAGCAGTACTTC.

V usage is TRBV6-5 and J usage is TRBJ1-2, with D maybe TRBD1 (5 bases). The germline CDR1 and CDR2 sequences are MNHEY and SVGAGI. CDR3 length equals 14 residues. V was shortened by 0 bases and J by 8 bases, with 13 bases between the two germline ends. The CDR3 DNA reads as TGTGCCAGCAGTTACTCGGGGCAGGGCTTCGGCTACACCTTC. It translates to CASSYSGQGFGYTF.

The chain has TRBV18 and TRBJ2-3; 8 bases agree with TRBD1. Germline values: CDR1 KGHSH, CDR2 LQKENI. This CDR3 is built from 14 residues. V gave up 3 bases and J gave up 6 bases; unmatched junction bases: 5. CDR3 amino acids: CASSPETGDDTQYF. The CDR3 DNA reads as TGTGCCAGCTCACCCGAGACAGGGGATGATACGCAGTATTTT.

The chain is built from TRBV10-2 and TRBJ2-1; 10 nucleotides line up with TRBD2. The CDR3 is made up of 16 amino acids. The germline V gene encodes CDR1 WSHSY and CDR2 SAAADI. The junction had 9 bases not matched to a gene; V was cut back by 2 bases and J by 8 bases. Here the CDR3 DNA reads TGCGCCAGCAGTGAGGCCCTAGCGGGAGTCAGTGATGAGCAGTTCTTC. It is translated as CASSEALAGVSDEQFF.

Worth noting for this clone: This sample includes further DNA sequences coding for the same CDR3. This CDR3 reads CASSLTGITNEKLFF. CDR3 coding DNA: TGTGCCAGCAGCCTGACAGGGATTACTAATGAAAAACTGTTTTTT. The rearrangement links TRBV5-8 to TRBJ1-4, with 7 bases matching TRBD1. Germline CDR1 is SGHTS and CDR2 is YDEGEE. V lost 4 bases to trimming and J lost 2 bases; unmatched junction nucleotides: 5. The CDR3 is 15 residues long.